The 18 T cell receptor beta chains below all came from one sample that was sequenced in a study of blood T cell repertoires in COVID-19. Produced via immunoSEQ multiplex PCR; TCRdb's table is partial and in-frame only. Of fewer than 150,000 clones listed, approximately 85% were seen once; the top ten hold around 3%. The specimen was peripheral blood. These receptor sequences come from a man in his forties or fifties with acute or convalescent COVID-19.

The chain couples TRBV6-5 to TRBJ1-6; D call uncertain. Germline-derived CDR1 and CDR2 are MNHEY and SVGAGI. There are 15 residues in the CDR3. V dropped 4 bases and J dropped 0 bases, with 7 bases sitting between them. The CDR3 protein is CASSWEGSYNSPLHF. DNA of the CDR3: TGTGCCAGCAGTTGGGAGGGCTCCTATAATTCACCCCTCCACTTT.

This chain connects TRBV13 to TRBJ2-2; 7 nucleotides line up with TRBD1. CDR3 length: 14 amino acids. J was trimmed by 0 bases and V by 9 bases; bases with no gene match: 4. Germline V gives CDR1 PRHDT, CDR2 FYEKMQ (reference sequence). CDR3 amino acids: CASTGDTNTGELFF. CDR3 sequence (DNA): TGTGCCAGTACAGGGGATACGAACACCGGGGAGCTGTTTTTT. The whole variable domain, filled in from reference TRBV13 and TRBJ2-2, reads AAGVIQSPRHLIKEKRETATLKCYPIPRHDTVYWYQQGPGQDPQFLISFYEKMQSDKGSIPDRFSAQQFSDYHSELNMSSLELGDSALYFCASTGDTNTGELFFGEGSRLTVL.

The rearrangement uses TRBV10-1 and TRBJ2-2; 9 bases align to TRBD2. CDR3 length: 15 amino acids. Trimming took 3 bases from V and 7 from J; bases not matched to a gene: 6. Germline loops: CDR1 WNHNN, CDR2 SYGVQD (reference sequence). CDR3 DNA: TGCGCCAGCAGTGAAAAGCGGGGGGCCTTCGGGGAGCTGTTTTTT. Its translation is CASSEKRGAFGELFF.

As to this clone: A read error may account for a junction end that differs from germline. CDR3: CASSLGQLNAEAFF. The CDR3 DNA sequence: TGTGCCAGCAGCCTGGGACAGCTGAACGCTGAAGCTTTCTTT. The chain uses TRBV3-1 (or the pseudogene TRBV3-2) and TRBJ1-1; 7 bases fit TRBD1. CDR1 and CDR2 from the germline V gene are LGHDT and YNNKEL (reference sequence). CDR3 length equals 14 residues.

The genes are TRBV11-2 and TRBJ2-7; 8 bases map to TRBD2. This CDR3 spans 16 amino acids. Germline V gene lookup returns CDR1 SGHAT and CDR2 FQNNGV. V shed 1 base and J 4 bases; nucleotides not matched to a gene: 9. CDR3 sequence reads: CASSLGPGGRRYEQYF. The CDR3 DNA reads TGTGCCAGCAGCTTAGGACCCGGCGGGAGGAGATACGAGCAGTACTTC. The full variable domain, completed using reference TRBV11-2 and TRBJ2-7, is EAGVAQSPRYKIIEKRQSVAFWCNPISGHATLYWYQQILGQGPKLLIQFQNNGVVDDSQLPKDRFSAERLKGVDSTLKIQPAKLEDSAVYLCASSLGPGGRRYEQYFGPGTRLTVT.

The genes are TRBV30 and TRBJ2-1; 9 bases agree with TRBD1. The V and J ends lost 6 bases and 4 bases, in that order; junction bases with no gene match: 7. CDR1 GTSNPN and CDR2 SVGIG come from the germline V gene (reference sequence). The CDR3 is 14 residues long. For the CDR3, the DNA is TGTGCCTGCACCGGGACAGGGTTTTACAATGAGCAGTTCTTC. This translates into CACTGTGFYNEQFF.

The chain combines TRBV5-1 with TRBJ2-2; D not certain. V lost 4 bases to trimming and J lost 3 bases, with 13 bases between them. This CDR3 is 15 amino acids long. CDR1 SGHRS and CDR2 YFSETQ come from the germline V gene. The CDR3 DNA is TGCGCCAGCAGCAAGACTGACCAGCACACCGGGGAGCTGTTTTTT. This translates into CASSKTDQHTGELFF. The full variable domain, its missing parts supplied by reference TRBV5-1 and TRBJ2-2, is KAGVTQTPRYLIKTRGQQVTLSCSPISGHRSVSWYQQTPGQGLQFLFEYFSETQRNKGNFPGRFSGRQFSNSRSEMNVSTLELGDSALYLCASSKTDQHTGELFFGEGSRLTVL.

The gene calls are TRBV6-5 and TRBJ2-1, with TRBD2 matching 7 bases. V shed 6 bases and J 3 bases; nucleotides not matched to a gene: 8. Germline V gene data show CDR1 as MNHEY and CDR2 as SVGAGI. This CDR3 contains 15 residues. CDR3 loop: CASSGGSGFYNEQFF. CDR3 nucleotides: TGTGCCAGCAGCGGCGGGAGTGGGTTCTACAATGAGCAGTTCTTC.

The table lists this clone with a count of one. J is TRBJ2-1 and V is TRBV30; TRBD2 agrees at 11 bases. The CDR3 totals 14 residues. Trimming at V came to 0 bases and at J to 7 bases, leaving 2 bases not matched to a gene. Germline assignment: CDR1 GTSNPN and CDR2 SVGIG (reference sequence). As DNA, the CDR3 is TGTGCCTGGAGTGTTGTAGCGGGGGGGAATGAGCAGTTCTTC. Its protein is CAWSVVAGGNEQFF.

This clone was counted only a few times. The chain has TRBV7-9 and TRBJ2-7, with D tentatively TRBD1 (5 bases). This CDR3 spans 15 amino acids. Germline values: CDR1 SEHNR, CDR2 FQNEAQ (reference sequence). V lost 6 bases and J lost 3, with 18 bases in between. CDR3 sequence (DNA): TGTGCCAGCAGTCGAGAAGGGTACAGGCTCTACGAGCAGTACTTC. Translating it yields CASSREGYRLYEQYF.

The count of this clone is one. V and J are TRBV7-3 and TRBJ2-5, with D possibly being TRBD2 (7 bases). Between the trimmed V and J ends, which lost 5 bases and 4 bases, there was a span of 14 bases. Germline values: CDR1 SGHTA, CDR2 FQGTGA. The CDR3 loop spans 14 amino acids. The CDR3 here is CASSAPGEGETQYF. The CDR3 bases are TGTGCCAGCAGCGCACCAGGGGAGGGAGAGACCCAGTACTTC.

This clone was counted between two and nine times. The chain is built from TRBV2 and TRBJ1-4, with TRBD1 identical over 7 bases. Germline V gene lookup returns CDR1 SNHLY and CDR2 FYNNEI. The V gene end was trimmed by 6 bases and the J gene end by 8 bases; junction bases not matched to a gene: 9. The CDR3 has 14 amino acids. CDR3 nucleotides: TGTGCCAGCAGGGATCAGGGGGGCGGCGAAAAACTGTTTTTT. This encodes CASRDQGGGEKLFF.

This chain links TRBV5-1 with TRBJ2-1; 9 nucleotides match TRBD1. CDR3 length: 16 residues. V was clipped by 4 bases and J by 4 bases; unmatched bases: 9. Germline assignment: CDR1 SGHRS and CDR2 YFSETQ. CDR3 DNA: TGCGCCAGCAGCCCCGGGACAGGGAGGTCGTACAATGAGCAGTTCTTC. Its protein product is CASSPGTGRSYNEQFF.

This chain's CDR3 is CASSLFTGSGGEQYF. The DNA for the CDR3 is TGCGCCAGCAGCTTGTTTACGGGGTCCGGGGGCGAGCAGTACTTC. The V call is TRBV5-1, the J call TRBJ2-7, with D tentatively TRBD2 (6 bases). V gave up 1 base and J gave up 6 bases, with 17 bases separating them. The CDR3 sequence is 15 residues long. Germline V gene data show CDR1 as SGHRS and CDR2 as YFSETQ.

This sequence joins TRBV24-1 and TRBJ2-3; perhaps TRBD2 as D (6 bases). This CDR3 comprises 16 residues. CDR1 is KGHDR and CDR2 is SFDVKD in the germline V gene. V gave up 1 base and J gave up 2 bases, with 12 bases separating them. The CDR3 reads CATSDFVAGNTDTQYF. The CDR3 nucleotides are TGTGCCACCAGTGATTTCGTTGCGGGAAACACAGATACGCAGTATTTT.

The rearrangement links TRBV2 to TRBJ1-2; D possibly corresponds to TRBD1 (6 bases). The CDR3 is 16 amino acids. Germline-derived CDR1 and CDR2 are SNHLY and FYNNEI. V was clipped by 3 bases and J by 7 bases, with 21 bases between them. The CDR3 DNA reads TGTGCCAGCAGTGATTGGGGGGGCGGCCCTCAGGGTGGCTACACCTTC. Residues: CASSDWGGGPQGGYTF.

This chain connects TRBV3-1 (or the pseudogene TRBV3-2) to TRBJ2-1; D is undetermined. Germline assignment: CDR1 LGHDT and CDR2 YNNKEL (reference sequence). This CDR3 spans 14 amino acids. V was cut by 4 bases and J by 9 bases, with 16 bases left in between. The CDR3 here is CASSRSSVSSEQFF. CDR3 DNA sequence: TGTGCCAGCAGCCGTTCGTCGGTTTCTAGTGAGCAGTTCTTC.

The V gene is TRBV28, the J gene TRBJ2-3; 7 bases align to TRBD2. Germline V gene sequence: CDR1 MDHEN, CDR2 SYDVKM. J was trimmed by 4 bases and V by 3 bases; bases with no gene match: 7. The CDR3 has 15 residues. CDR3 nucleotide sequence: TGTGCCAGCAGTTTCGGGTTTGGGGGGGCAGATACGCAGTATTTT. Protein: CASSFGFGGADTQYF.